This TCR beta chain came from a study of response to subunit inactivated influenza vaccine. Study-wide findings and caveats: T cells newly recruited by each seasonal influenza vaccination are few, the authors suggested.

In regard to this clonotype: Its antigen is undetermined.

The germline V gene has CDR1 SGHVS and CDR2 FNYEAQ. The length of the CDR3 is 14 residues. Trimming took off 5 bases at V and 8 bases at J, with 15 bases between the two ends. TCRdb redid the calling of the RT-PCR reads with MiXCR, one entry per CDR3 protein. The sample carries around 470,000 distinct CDR3 sequences, approximately 7.2% recorded once. The specimen was PBMCs from blood, collected approximately 25 months after vaccination. This receptor was taken from a man between 50 and 75 years old who received an inactivated influenza vaccine. The rearrangement uses TRBV7-6 and TRBJ1-4; D is perhaps TRBD1 (6 bases). The CDR3 DNA is TGTGCCAGCAGCCTGGCGGGGGCGAGGGAAAAACTGTTTTTT. Amino acid sequence: CASSLAGAREKLFF. The full variable domain, in which reference TRBV7-6 and TRBJ1-4 provide the parts outside the CDR3, is GAGVSQSPRYKVTKRGQDVALRCDPISGHVSLYWYRQALGQGPEFLTYFNYEAQQDKSGLPNDRFSAERPEGSISTLTIQRTEQRDSAMYRCASSLAGAREKLFFGSGTQLSVL.